Here is one T cell receptor (beta chain) with its context. No antigen is known for it. The sample holds no much larger clone one base away, and base qualities are not on file. Library preparation employed the immunoSEQ multiplex PCR assay. The deep sequencing platform assayed approximately 100,000 TCR templates per sample. Genomic DNA extracted from sorted T cells was the material used for TCRbeta CDR3 sequencing. In the original analysis: The R programming language was used for the clonal analysis of the TCRbeta CDR3 data. Comparing unstimulated samples against CFSE-low samples taken after the reaction was how alloreactive CD4+ and CD8+ clones were defined. Alloreactive CD4+ clones were assigned to regulatory or non-regulatory origin by matching sequences to sorted unstimulated Treg and non-Treg repertoires. TCRdb re-hosts the immuneACCESS table, in-frame sequences only. Its copies lack some clones; in the studies checked, an unresolved V gene accounts for under half of them, and the cause for the rest is not known. V and J calls and clone size are those listed in that table; D and trimming were worked out from the DNA. Counted in this sample were about 100,000 clones; 75% to 95% of them appeared once. The ten biggest clones cover roughly 2.7% of the sample.

This entry belongs to a study of siplizumab effects on memory and regulatory T cells (dated by TCRdb to the late 2010s). Notes on the research overall: The study examined how the anti-CD2 antibody siplizumab affects alloreactive T-cell subsets in allogeneic mixed lymphocyte reactions built from human PBMCs.

Sorted unstimulated T cells and proliferating T cells recovered from mixed lymphocyte reactions underwent TCRbeta CDR3 sequencing. Fresh whole blood from ten HLA-typed healthy donors was used as the source from which PBMCs were isolated. The CDR3 goes from the cysteine to the phenylalanine over 14 residues. The read is trimmed to its CDR3 DNA, 42 bases read in frame from base 1. V was cut back by 4 bases and J by 3 bases, leaving a gap of 11 bases between them. CDR1 and CDR2 were assigned from the germline V gene (reference sequence) as LNHDA and SQIVND. Points the paper makes about the study in general: No functional confirmation was obtained for the suppressive function of proliferating Tregs from siplizumab cultures. For roughly 75-97% of proliferating CD4+ or CD8+ clones, no naive or memory phenotype could be assigned. Among mappable alloreactive CD4+ clones, an average Treg-derived fraction of roughly 69% was observed with siplizumab, compared with roughly 25% in control reactions. The cumulative frequency of alloreactive sequences that could be traced back to unstimulated CD4+ memory T cells was significantly reduced by siplizumab. Greater diversity appeared to be present in unstimulated naive T cells than in memory T cells, and a substantial contribution to the alloresponse seemed to be made by naive cells. Sequences below about 10^-5 frequency were poorly captured, so only a minor fraction of alloreactive clones could be mapped to unstimulated subsets.

The V and J genes are TRBV19 and TRBJ2-3; D gene: possibly TRBD2, on 6 matching bases. The sequencing input was CD4+ T cells sorted from blood. The clonotype comes from a human donor in good health. Some clones in this sample may be carry-over from other donors' samples. The DNA sequence follows: TGTGCCAGTAGTAAGGATCGGGGGACAGATACGCAGTATTTT. This codes for CASSKDRGTDTQYF.